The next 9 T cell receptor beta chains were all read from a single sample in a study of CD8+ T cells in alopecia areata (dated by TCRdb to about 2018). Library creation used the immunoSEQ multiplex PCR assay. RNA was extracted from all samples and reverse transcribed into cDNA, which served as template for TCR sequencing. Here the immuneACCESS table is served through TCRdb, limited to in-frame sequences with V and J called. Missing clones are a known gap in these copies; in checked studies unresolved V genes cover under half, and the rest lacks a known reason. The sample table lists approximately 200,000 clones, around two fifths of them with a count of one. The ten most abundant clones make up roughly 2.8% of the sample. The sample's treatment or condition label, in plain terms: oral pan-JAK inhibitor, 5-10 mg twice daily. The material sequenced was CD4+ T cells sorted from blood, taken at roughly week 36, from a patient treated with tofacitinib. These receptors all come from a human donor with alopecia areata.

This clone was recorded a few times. The CDR3 DNA follows: TGTGCCAGTACTAGCGGGAGTTTCTACGGGGAGCTGTTTTTT. Amino acid sequence: CASTSGSFYGELFF. This chain joins TRBV19 and TRBJ2-2, with 10 nucleotides matching TRBD2. Germline values: CDR1 LNHDA, CDR2 SQIVND (reference sequence). The CDR3 runs to 14 residues. After removal of 7 bases from V and 7 bases from J, the junction contained 6 bases not matched to a gene.

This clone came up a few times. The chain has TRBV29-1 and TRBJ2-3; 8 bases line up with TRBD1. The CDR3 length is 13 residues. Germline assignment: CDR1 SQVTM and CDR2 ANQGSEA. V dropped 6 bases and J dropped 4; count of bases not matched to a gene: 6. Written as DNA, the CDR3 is TGCAGCGTCCGTGACAGGGGCGCAGATACGCAGTATTTT. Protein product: CSVRDRGADTQYF.

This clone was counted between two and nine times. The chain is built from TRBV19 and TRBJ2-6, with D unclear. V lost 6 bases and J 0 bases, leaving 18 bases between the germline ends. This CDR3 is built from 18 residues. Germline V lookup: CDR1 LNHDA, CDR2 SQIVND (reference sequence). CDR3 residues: CASRLKDLPYSGANVLTF. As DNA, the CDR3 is TGTGCCAGTAGACTTAAGGACCTTCCTTACTCTGGGGCCAACGTCCTGACTTTC.

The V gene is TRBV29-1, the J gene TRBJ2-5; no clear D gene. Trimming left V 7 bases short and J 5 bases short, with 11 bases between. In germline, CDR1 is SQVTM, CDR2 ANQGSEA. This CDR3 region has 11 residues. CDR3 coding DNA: TGCAGCGCCCTCATGGGGGAGACCCAGTACTTC. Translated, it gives CSALMGETQYF.

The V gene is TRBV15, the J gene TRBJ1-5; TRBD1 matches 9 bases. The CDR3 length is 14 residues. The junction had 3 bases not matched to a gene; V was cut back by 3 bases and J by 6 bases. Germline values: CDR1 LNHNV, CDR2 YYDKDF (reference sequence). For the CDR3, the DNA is TGTGCCACCAGCAGCGGGACAGGGATTCAGCCCCAGCATTTT. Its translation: CATSSGTGIQPQHF.

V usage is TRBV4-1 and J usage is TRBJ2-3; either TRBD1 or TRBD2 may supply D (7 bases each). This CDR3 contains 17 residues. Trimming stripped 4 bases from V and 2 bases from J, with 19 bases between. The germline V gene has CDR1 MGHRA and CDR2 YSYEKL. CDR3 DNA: TGCGCCAGCAGCCCCGTGAAGCAGGGGGGGACCACAGATACGCAGTATTTT. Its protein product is CASSPVKQGGTTDTQYF.

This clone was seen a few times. The CDR3 here is CASSRGTSGSNEQFF. The CDR3 nucleotides are TGCGCCAGCAGCCGGGGGACTAGCGGGAGTAATGAGCAGTTCTTC. V usage is TRBV5-1 and J usage is TRBJ2-1, with TRBD2 identical over 14 bases. CDR1 is SGHRS and CDR2 is YFSETQ in the germline V gene. The CDR3 is 15 residues long. The J segment lost 7 bases and the V segment lost 4 bases, leaving 4 bases of the junction unmatched.

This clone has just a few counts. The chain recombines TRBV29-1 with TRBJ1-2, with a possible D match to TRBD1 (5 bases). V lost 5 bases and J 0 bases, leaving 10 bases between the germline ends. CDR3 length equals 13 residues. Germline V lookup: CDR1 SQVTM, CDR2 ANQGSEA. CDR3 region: CSVRDGTNYGYTF. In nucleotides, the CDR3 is TGCAGCGTTCGGGACGGGACTAACTATGGCTACACCTTC.

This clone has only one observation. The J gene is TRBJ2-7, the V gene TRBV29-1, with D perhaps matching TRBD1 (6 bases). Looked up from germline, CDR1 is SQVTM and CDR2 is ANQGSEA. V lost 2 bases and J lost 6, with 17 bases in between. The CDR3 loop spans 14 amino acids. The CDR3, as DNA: TGCAGCGTTGAAAACCCCAGGGGAAGGGGCGAGCAGTACTTC. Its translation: CSVENPRGRGEQYF.